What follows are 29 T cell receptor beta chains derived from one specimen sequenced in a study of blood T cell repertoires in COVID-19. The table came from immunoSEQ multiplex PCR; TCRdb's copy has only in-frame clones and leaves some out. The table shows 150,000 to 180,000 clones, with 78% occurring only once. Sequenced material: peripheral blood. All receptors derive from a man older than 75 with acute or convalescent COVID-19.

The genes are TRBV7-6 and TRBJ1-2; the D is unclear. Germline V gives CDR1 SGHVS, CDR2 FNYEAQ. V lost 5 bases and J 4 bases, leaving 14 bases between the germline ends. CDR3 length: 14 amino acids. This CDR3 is CASSPRNGGYGYTF. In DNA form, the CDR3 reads TGTGCCAGCAGCCCGAGGAATGGTGGCTATGGCTACACCTTC.

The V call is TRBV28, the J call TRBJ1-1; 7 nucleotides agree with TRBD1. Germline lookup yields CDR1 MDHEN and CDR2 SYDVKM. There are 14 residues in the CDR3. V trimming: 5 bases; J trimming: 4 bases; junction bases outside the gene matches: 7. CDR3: CASSTTGAGTEAFF. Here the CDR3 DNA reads TGTGCCAGCAGTACCACAGGGGCGGGCACTGAAGCTTTCTTT.

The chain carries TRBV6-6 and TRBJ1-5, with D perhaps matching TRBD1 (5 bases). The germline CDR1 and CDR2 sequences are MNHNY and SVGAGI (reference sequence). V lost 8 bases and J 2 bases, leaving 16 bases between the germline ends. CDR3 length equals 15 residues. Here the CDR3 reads CASSWSGGGNQPQHF. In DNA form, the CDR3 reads TGTGCCAGCTCCTGGTCCGGGGGGGGCAATCAGCCCCAGCATTTT.

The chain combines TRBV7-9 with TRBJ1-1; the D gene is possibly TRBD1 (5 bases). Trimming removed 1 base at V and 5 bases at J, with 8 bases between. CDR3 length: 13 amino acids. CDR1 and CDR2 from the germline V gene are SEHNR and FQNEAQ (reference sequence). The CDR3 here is CASSLGQGTEAFF. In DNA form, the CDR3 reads TGTGCCAGCAGCTTAGGGCAGGGAACTGAAGCTTTCTTT.

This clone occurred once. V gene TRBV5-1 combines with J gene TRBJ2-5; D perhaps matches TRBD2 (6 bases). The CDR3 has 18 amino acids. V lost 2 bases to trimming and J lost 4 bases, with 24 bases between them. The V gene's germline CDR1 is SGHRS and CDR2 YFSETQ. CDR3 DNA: TGCGCCAGCAGCTTACTCCCTCCAAGCGGGCGTTTGGGAGAGACCCAGTACTTC. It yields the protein CASSLLPPSGRLGETQYF.

CDR3 DNA: TGTGCCAGCAGCCCGGGAGGGACCTACTACGAGCAGTACTTC. It encodes CASSPGGTYYEQYF. The chain is built from TRBV5-4 and TRBJ2-7, with TRBD2 identical over 8 bases. J lost 3 bases, V lost 4 bases, and 6 bases had no gene match. Germline CDR1 SGHNT, CDR2 YYREEE (reference sequence). This CDR3 spans 14 amino acids.

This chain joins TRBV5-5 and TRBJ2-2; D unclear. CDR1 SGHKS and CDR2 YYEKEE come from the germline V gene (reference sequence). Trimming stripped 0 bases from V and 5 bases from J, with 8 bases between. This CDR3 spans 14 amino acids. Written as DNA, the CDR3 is TGTGCCAGCAGCTTGGTAGCTGGGACCGGGGAGCTGTTTTTT. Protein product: CASSLVAGTGELFF.

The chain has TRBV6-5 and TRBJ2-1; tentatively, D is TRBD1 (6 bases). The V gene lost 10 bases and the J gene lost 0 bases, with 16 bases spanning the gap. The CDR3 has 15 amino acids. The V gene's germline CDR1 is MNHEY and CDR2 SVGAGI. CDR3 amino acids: CATRLTGLSYNEQFF. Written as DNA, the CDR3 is TGTGCCACCCGATTAACAGGGCTCTCCTACAATGAGCAGTTCTTC.

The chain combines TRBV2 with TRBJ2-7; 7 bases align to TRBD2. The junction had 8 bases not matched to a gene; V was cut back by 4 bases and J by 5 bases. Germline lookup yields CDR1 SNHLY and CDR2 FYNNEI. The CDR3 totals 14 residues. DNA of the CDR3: TGTGCCAGCAGTGCCGGGGGGAATCGGGACGAGCAGTACGTC. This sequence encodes CASSAGGNRDEQYV.

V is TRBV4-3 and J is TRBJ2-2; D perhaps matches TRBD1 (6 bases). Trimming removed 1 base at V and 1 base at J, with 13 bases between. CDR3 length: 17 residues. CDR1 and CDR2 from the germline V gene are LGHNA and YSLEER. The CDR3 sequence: CASSQAPTGRNTGELFF. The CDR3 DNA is TGCGCCAGCAGCCAAGCCCCGACAGGCAGGAACACCGGGGAGCTGTTTTTT.

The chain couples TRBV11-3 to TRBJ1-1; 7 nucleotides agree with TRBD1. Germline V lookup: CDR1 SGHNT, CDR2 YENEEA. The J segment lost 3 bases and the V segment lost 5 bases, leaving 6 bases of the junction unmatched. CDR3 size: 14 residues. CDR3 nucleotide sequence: TGTGCCAGCAGCCGTTCTACAGGGGACACTGAAGCTTTCTTT. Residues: CASSRSTGDTEAFF.

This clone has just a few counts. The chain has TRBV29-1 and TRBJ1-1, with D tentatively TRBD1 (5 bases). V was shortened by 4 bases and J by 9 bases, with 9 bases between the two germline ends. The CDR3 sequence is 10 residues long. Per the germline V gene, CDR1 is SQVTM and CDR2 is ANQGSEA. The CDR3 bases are TGCAGCGTTGGGGCAGGGAAAGCTTTCTTT. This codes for CSVGAGKAFF. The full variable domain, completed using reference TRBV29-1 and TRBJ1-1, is SAVISQKPSRDICQRGTSLTIQCQVDSQVTMMFWYRQQPGQSLTLIATANQGSEATYESGFVIDKFPISRPNLTFSTLTVSNMSPEDSSIYLCSVGAGKAFFGQGTRLTVV.

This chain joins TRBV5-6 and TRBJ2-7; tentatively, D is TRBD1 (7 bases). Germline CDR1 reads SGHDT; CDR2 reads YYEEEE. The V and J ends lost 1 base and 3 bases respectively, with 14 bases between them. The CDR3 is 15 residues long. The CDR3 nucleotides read TGTGCCAGCAGCTTGTGGGGGGACAGATTCTACGAGCAGTACGTC. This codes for CASSLWGDRFYEQYV.

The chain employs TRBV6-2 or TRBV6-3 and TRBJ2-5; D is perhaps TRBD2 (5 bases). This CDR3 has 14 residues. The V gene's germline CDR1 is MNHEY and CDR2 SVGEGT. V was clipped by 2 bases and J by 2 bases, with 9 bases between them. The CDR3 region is CASSYGLGQETQYF. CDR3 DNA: TGTGCCAGCAGTTACGGACTTGGACAAGAGACCCAGTACTTC.

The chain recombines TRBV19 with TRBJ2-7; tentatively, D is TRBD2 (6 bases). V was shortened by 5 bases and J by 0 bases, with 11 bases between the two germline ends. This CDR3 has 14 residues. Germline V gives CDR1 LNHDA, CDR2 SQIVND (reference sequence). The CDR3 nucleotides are TGTGCCAGTAGTGGGACTTTGAGCTCCTACGAGCAGTACTTC. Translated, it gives CASSGTLSSYEQYF.

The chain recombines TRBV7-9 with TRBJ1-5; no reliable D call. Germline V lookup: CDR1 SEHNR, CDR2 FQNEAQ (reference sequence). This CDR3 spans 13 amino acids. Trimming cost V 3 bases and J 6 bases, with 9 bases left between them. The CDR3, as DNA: TGTGCCAGCAGCTTCGGGTTGAGTCAGCCCCAGCATTTT. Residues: CASSFGLSQPQHF.

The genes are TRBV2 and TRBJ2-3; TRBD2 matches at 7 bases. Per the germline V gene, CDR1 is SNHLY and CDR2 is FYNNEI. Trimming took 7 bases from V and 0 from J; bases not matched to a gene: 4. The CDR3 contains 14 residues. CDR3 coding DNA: TGTGCCAGCATGGGAGGGGTTAGCACAGATACGCAGTATTTT. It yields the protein CASMGGVSTDTQYF.

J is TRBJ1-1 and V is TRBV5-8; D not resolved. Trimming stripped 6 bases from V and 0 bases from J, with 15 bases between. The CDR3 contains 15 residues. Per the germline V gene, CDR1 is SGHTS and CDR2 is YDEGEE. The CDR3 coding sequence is TGTGCCAGCACGGTAGGAGGCCCAATGAACACTGAAGCTTTCTTT. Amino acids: CASTVGGPMNTEAFF.

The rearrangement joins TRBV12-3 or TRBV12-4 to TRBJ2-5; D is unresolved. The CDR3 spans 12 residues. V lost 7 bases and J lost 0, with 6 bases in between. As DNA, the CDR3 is TGTGCCAGCACTACTAACCAAGAGACCCAGTACTTC. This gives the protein CASTTNQETQYF.

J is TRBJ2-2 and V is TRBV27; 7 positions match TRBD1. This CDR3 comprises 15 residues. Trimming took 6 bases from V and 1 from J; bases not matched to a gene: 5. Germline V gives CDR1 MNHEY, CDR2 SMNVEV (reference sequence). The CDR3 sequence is CASSPTGLNTGELFF. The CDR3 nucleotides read TGTGCCAGCAGCCCGACAGGGCTGAACACCGGGGAGCTGTTTTTT.

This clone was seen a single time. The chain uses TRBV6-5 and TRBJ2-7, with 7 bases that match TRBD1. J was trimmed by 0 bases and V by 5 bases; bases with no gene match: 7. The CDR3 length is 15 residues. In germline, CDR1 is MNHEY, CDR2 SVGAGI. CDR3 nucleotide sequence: TGTGCCAGCAGTATAGGGACAGCACTCTCCTACGAGCAGTACTTC. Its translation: CASSIGTALSYEQYF.

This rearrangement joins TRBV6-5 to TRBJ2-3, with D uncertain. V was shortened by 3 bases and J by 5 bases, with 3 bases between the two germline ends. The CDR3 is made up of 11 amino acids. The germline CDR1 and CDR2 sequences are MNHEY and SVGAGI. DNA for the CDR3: TGTGCCAGCAGTTATCAAGATACGCAGTATTTT. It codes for CASSYQDTQYF.

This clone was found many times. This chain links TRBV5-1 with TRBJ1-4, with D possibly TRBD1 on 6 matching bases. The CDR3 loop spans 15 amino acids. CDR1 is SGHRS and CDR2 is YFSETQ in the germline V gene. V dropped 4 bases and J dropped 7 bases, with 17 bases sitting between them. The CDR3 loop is CASSLDSTASEKLFF. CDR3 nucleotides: TGCGCCAGCAGCCTGGACAGCACAGCAAGTGAAAAACTGTTTTTT.

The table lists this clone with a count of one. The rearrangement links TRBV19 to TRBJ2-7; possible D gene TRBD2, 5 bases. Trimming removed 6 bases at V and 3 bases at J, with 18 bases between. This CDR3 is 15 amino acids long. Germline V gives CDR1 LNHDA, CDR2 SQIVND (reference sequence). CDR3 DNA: TGTGCCAGTAGCCGATCCAAGACGGGATTCTACGAGCAGTACTTC. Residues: CASSRSKTGFYEQYF.

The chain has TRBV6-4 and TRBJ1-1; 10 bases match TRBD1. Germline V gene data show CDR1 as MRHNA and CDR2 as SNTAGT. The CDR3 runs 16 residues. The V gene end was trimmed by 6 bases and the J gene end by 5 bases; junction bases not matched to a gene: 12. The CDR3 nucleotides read TGTGCCAGCAGGAGGGACAGGGGTCGACGCCCGACTGAAGCTTTCTTT. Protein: CASRRDRGRRPTEAFF.

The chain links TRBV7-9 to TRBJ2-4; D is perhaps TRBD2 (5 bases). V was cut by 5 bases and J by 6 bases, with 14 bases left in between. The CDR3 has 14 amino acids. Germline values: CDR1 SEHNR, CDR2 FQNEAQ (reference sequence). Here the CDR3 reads CASSALGGGNIQYF. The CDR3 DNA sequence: TGTGCCAGCAGCGCCCTCGGAGGAGGAAACATTCAGTACTTC.

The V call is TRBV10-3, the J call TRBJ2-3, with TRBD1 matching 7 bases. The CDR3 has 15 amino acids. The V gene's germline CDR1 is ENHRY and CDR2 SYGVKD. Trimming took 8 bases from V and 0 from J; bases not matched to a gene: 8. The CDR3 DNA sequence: TGTGCCATCGCTTCGACAGGGCCTAGCACAGATACGCAGTATTTT. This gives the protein CAIASTGPSTDTQYF.

As DNA, the CDR3 is TGTGCCTGGGGTGGGCCAAAGGGGTCACCCCTCCACTTT. This gives the protein CAWGGPKGSPLHF. The chain combines TRBV30 with TRBJ1-6; D possibly corresponds to TRBD1 (5 bases). The V and J ends lost 5 bases and 10 bases respectively, with 15 bases between them. CDR1 and CDR2 from the germline V gene are GTSNPN and SVGIG (reference sequence). The CDR3 covers 13 residues.

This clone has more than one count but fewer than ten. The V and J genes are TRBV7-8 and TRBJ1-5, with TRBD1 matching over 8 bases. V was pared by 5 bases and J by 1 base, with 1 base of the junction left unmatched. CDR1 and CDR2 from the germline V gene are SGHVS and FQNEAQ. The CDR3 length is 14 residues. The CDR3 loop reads CASSRTGSNQPQHF. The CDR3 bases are TGTGCCAGCAGCCGGACAGGGAGCAATCAGCCCCAGCATTTT.